The source of this T cell receptor beta chain is a study of cytomegalovirus exposure and HLA in healthy donors. General observations from the study: Later analysis demonstrated an association between a missense DCLRE1C variant and TCR beta V- and J-gene trimming.

The PCR used 60 Vbeta and 13 Jbeta primers. Only in-frame clones appear in the TCRdb table, and some are missing; sequencing was by immunoSEQ multiplex PCR. The sample has some 67,000 clones; 75% are singletons. The J segment lost 2 bases and the V segment lost 2 bases, leaving 5 bases of the junction unmatched. Germline loops: CDR1 SGHRS, CDR2 YFSETQ. The CDR3 loop spans 15 amino acids. In the case of this clone: The antigen is unknown.

The sequenced sample consisted of PBMCs. This receptor was taken from a man in his sixties in good health and CMV-seropositive. The rearrangement joins TRBV5-1 to TRBJ2-5, with 8 bases matching TRBD2. This CDR3 reads CASSLGSGDQETQYF. The DNA for the CDR3 is TGCGCCAGCAGCTTAGGTAGCGGGGATCAAGAGACCCAGTACTTC. Complete variable domain (other parts from reference TRBV5-1 and TRBJ2-5): KAGVTQTPRYLIKTRGQQVTLSCSPISGHRSVSWYQQTPGQGLQFLFEYFSETQRNKGNFPGRFSGRQFSNSRSEMNVSTLELGDSALYLCASSLGSGDQETQYFGPGTRLLVL.